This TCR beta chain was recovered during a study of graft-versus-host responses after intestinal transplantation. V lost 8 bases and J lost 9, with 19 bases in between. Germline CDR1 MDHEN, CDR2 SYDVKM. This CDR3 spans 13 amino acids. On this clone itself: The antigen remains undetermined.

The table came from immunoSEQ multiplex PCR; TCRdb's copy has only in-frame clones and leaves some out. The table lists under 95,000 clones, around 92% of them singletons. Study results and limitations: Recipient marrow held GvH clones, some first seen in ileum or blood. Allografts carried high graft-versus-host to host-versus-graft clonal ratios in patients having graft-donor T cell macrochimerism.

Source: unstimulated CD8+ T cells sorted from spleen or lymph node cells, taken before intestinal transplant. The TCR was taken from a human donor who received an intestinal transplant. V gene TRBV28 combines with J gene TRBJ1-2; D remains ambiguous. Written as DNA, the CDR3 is TGTGCCAGCGCCCTCGGGATTAGGAATCGCTACACCTTC. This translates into CASALGIRNRYTF.